These 7 T cell receptor beta chains were all obtained from the same sample, sequenced in a study of blood T cell repertoires in COVID-19. The table came from immunoSEQ multiplex PCR; TCRdb's copy has only in-frame clones and leaves some out. This sample has over 70,000 clones; about three quarters occur once, and the top ten carry about half. Sequencing used peripheral blood. The receptors originated from a human donor in a cohort sampled during active COVID-19.

The rearrangement links TRBV21-1 to TRBJ2-5; the tabulated D call, TRBD2, remains unverified against the DNA. TRBV21-1 is described as a pseudogene. This CDR3 contains 16 residues. CDR3 in amino acids: CASSKAGLAGRETQYF. The CDR3, as DNA: TGTGCCAGCAGCAAGGCCGGACTAGCAGGCCGGGAGACCCAGTACTTC.

This chain links TRBV25-1 with TRBJ2-3; D unclear. V gave up 0 bases and J gave up 3 bases, with 7 bases separating them. CDR3 length equals 14 residues. The germline gives CDR1 MGHDK, CDR2 SYGVNS. The DNA for the CDR3 is TGTGCCAGCAGTGAATACAGGTGGACAGATACGCAGTATTTT. Its translation is CASSEYRWTDTQYF. Drawing the rest from reference TRBV25-1 and TRBJ2-3, the complete variable domain is EADIYQTPRYLVIGTGKKITLECSQTMGHDKMYWYQQDPGMELHLIHYSYGVNSTEKGDLSSESTVSRIRTEHFPLTLESARPSHTSQYLCASSEYRWTDTQYFGPGTRLTVL.

V gene TRBV28 combines with J gene TRBJ2-4; 7 bases fit TRBD1. V shed 3 bases and J 2 bases; nucleotides not matched to a gene: 4. Germline CDR1 and CDR2: MDHEN and SYDVKM. The CDR3 has 15 amino acids. This CDR3 reads CASSLAGGTKNIQYF. In DNA form, the CDR3 reads TGTGCCAGCAGTTTGGCAGGGGGTACCAAAAACATTCAGTACTTC.

The count of this clone is one. This chain uses TRBV4-1 with TRBJ1-1, with 9 bases aligning to TRBD1. V shed 0 bases and J 4 bases; nucleotides not matched to a gene: 3. CDR1 is MGHRA and CDR2 is YSYEKL in the germline V gene. There are 15 residues in the CDR3. CDR3: CASSQEGTGFTEAFF. CDR3 bases: TGCGCCAGCAGCCAAGAAGGGACAGGGTTCACTGAAGCTTTCTTT.

The chain joins TRBV3-1 (or the pseudogene TRBV3-2) to TRBJ1-1; a possible D gene is TRBD1 (5 bases). Germline CDR1 is LGHDT and CDR2 is YNNKEL (reference sequence). CDR3 length: 15 amino acids. V lost 4 bases to trimming and J lost 0 bases, with 12 bases between them. The CDR3 region has the DNA TGTGCCAGCAGCCGACATAAGACAGTGAACACTGAAGCTTTCTTT. This translates into CASSRHKTVNTEAFF.

The V gene is TRBV19, the J gene TRBJ1-5, with 9 bases aligning to TRBD1. With V trimmed by 6 bases and J by 5 bases, 11 bases remained unmatched. This CDR3 spans 16 amino acids. Germline loops: CDR1 LNHDA, CDR2 SQIVND (reference sequence). In DNA, the CDR3 is TGTGCCAGTAGCCCTCAGGACAGGGGATCCCATCAGCCCCAGCATTTT. As protein: CASSPQDRGSHQPQHF. The full variable domain, completed using reference TRBV19 and TRBJ1-5, is DGGITQSPKYLFRKEGQNVTLSCEQNLNHDAMYWYRQDPGQGLRLIYYSQIVNDFQKGDIAEGYSVSREKKESFPLTVTSAQKNPTAFYLCASSPQDRGSHQPQHFGDGTRLSIL.

V and J are TRBV28 and TRBJ1-2; no clear D. Germline V gene lookup returns CDR1 MDHEN and CDR2 SYDVKM. The CDR3 has 11 amino acids. Trimming cost V 4 bases and J 3 bases, with 3 bases left between them. CDR3 loop: CASSSDYGYTF. The CDR3 bases are TGTGCCAGCAGTTCTGACTATGGCTACACCTTC.